The 20 T cell receptor beta chains given below trace back to one sample, sequenced in a study of identical twins. TCRdb processed the 5' RACE reads anew with MiXCR; each CDR3 protein has one entry. The sample lists more than 1.5 million distinct CDR3 sequences; around a third were seen once. Sequencing used cord blood. The receptors originated from a newborn girl in good health.

The rearrangement links TRBV10-3 to TRBJ2-5; no definite D call. The J call may be wrong; the DNA end is better matched by TRBJ2-1. This CDR3 has 13 residues. The germline V gene encodes CDR1 ENHRY and CDR2 SYGVKD. CDR3 sequence reads: CAISARPQETQFF. Written as DNA, the CDR3 is TGTGCCATCAGCGCCAGACCCCAAGAGACCCAGTTCTTC.

As to this clonotype: A much larger clone lies one base from this, so it may be a read error. This chain links TRBV20-1 with TRBJ2-4, with 7 bases fitting TRBD2. From germline, CDR1 is DFQATT and CDR2 SNEGSKA (reference sequence). The CDR3 is 13 residues long. CDR3 sequence reads: CSARDGTKNIRYF. For the CDR3, the DNA is TGCAGTGCTAGAGATGGGACTAAAAACATTCGGTACTTC.

This clonotype has just a few counts. This chain connects TRBV20-1 to TRBJ2-3, with 8 bases matching TRBD1. With 5 bases clipped from V and 5 bases from J, the junction kept 15 bases outside the gene matches. This CDR3 comprises 16 residues. The germline V gene has CDR1 DFQATT and CDR2 SNEGSKA (reference sequence). The CDR3 is CSAPAYTGGVRDTQYF. As DNA, the CDR3 is TGCAGTGCTCCCGCCTACACAGGGGGTGTGAGAGATACGCAGTATTTT.

The V call is TRBV20-1, the J call TRBJ2-7; D is tentatively TRBD1 or TRBD2 (5 bases each). Looked up from germline, CDR1 is DFQATT and CDR2 is SNEGSKA (reference sequence). V gave up 6 bases and J gave up 5 bases, with 23 bases separating them. This CDR3 spans 15 amino acids. The CDR3 nucleotides read TGCAGTGCCAACGGGGCAGGAAACCTACTCAACGAGCAGTACTTC. It encodes CSANGAGNLLNEQYF.

This clonotype was detected a few times. The chain uses TRBV14 and TRBJ2-1; possible D gene TRBD2, 6 bases. The CDR3 has 16 amino acids. The ends were cut back, 0 bases at V and 3 bases at J, with 12 bases in the middle. Germline V CDR1 and CDR2: SGHDN, FVKESK. The CDR3 loop is CASSQDGGAFYNEQFF. CDR3 DNA: TGTGCCAGCAGCCAAGATGGAGGGGCCTTCTACAATGAGCAGTTCTTC.

The V gene is TRBV3-1, the J gene TRBJ1-2; TRBD1 agrees at 7 bases. J lost 6 bases, V lost 4 bases, and 11 bases had no gene match. Germline CDR1 and CDR2: LGHDT and YNNKEL (reference sequence). This CDR3 comprises 15 residues. CDR3 in amino acids: CASSPRQGRDNGYTF. The CDR3 DNA reads TGTGCCAGCAGCCCTCGACAGGGTCGGGATAATGGCTACACCTTC.

The table lists this clonotype with a few counts. This sequence joins TRBV21-1 and TRBJ1-1. TRBV21-1 is recorded as a pseudogene. There are 13 residues in the CDR3. CDR3 coding DNA: TGTGCCAGCAGCAAATTGAGGAACACTGAAGCTTTCTTT. This translates into CASSKLRNTEAFF.

This chain uses TRBV29-1 with TRBJ2-1, with D tentatively TRBD2 (9 bases). The CDR3 has 15 amino acids. The germline gives CDR1 SQVTM, CDR2 ANQGSEA. The V end was cut by 3 bases, the J end by 10 bases, with 22 bases between. CDR3 region: CSVESFLAGQDEQFF. DNA of the CDR3: TGCAGCGTTGAGTCATTCCTAGCGGGACAGGACGAGCAGTTCTTC.

The chain combines TRBV25-1 with TRBJ2-5; TRBD1 agrees at 7 bases. Germline CDR1 MGHDK, CDR2 SYGVNS. The ends lost 2 bases at V and 11 bases at J; junction bases unmatched: 8. The CDR3 loop spans 13 amino acids. CDR3 in amino acids: CASSERQGRKQYF. In DNA form, the CDR3 reads TGTGCCAGCAGTGAAAGACAGGGTAGAAAGCAGTACTTC.

The V call is TRBV3-1, the J call TRBJ2-7; 14 bases map to TRBD2. The CDR3 extends over 16 amino acids. Germline assignment: CDR1 LGHDT and CDR2 YNNKEL (reference sequence). V shed 3 bases, J shed 3 bases, and the junction held 4 bases outside the gene matches. CDR3 in DNA: TGTGCCAGCAGCCACGGACTAGCGGGGGGTCTCTACGAGCAGTACTTC. Protein: CASSHGLAGGLYEQYF.

The gene calls are TRBV21-1 and TRBJ1-2; no DNA check was done on the table's D call, TRBD1. TRBV21-1 is marked as a pseudogene. The CDR3 runs to 11 residues. The CDR3 sequence: CATPSGHGYTF. CDR3 sequence (DNA): TGTGCCACCCCGTCCGGCCATGGCTACACCTTC.

The CDR3 region is CASNNGQSRNYGYTF. The DNA for the CDR3 is TGTGCCAGCAACAATGGACAGTCCCGAAACTATGGCTACACCTTC. The V gene is TRBV3-1, the J gene TRBJ1-2; possibly TRBD1 for D (6 bases). Germline CDR1 is LGHDT and CDR2 is YNNKEL (reference sequence). There are 15 residues in the CDR3. Trimming took 7 bases from V and 2 from J, leaving 17 bases between them.

This clonotype has a single count. This sequence joins TRBV18 and TRBJ2-1; no reliable D call. The CDR3 is 11 amino acids. Trimming pared 4 bases from V and 10 bases from J, leaving 8 bases between. Per the germline V gene, CDR1 is KGHSH and CDR2 is LQKENI. CDR3: CASSQVTEQFF. The CDR3 DNA follows: TGTGCCAGCTCACAGGTGACGGAGCAGTTCTTC.

The V and J genes are TRBV28 and TRBJ2-3, with 10 bases that match TRBD1. This CDR3 comprises 16 residues. The ends lost 6 bases at V and 3 bases at J; junction bases unmatched: 9. Germline V lookup: CDR1 MDHEN, CDR2 SYDVKM. For the CDR3, the DNA is TGTGCCAGCAGGCGTTTCCCGGGACAGGGGACAGATACGCAGTATTTT. Encoded protein: CASRRFPGQGTDTQYF.

The table lists this clonotype with a few counts. The genes are TRBV29-1 and TRBJ1-2; D may be TRBD1 (5 bases). Germline CDR1 and CDR2: SQVTM and ANQGSEA. V was pared by 2 bases and J by 7 bases, with 17 bases between. The CDR3 contains 14 residues. CDR3 in amino acids: CSVESVGGGGGYTF. As DNA, the CDR3 is TGCAGCGTTGAATCTGTGGGGGGTGGGGGTGGCTACACCTTC.

As concerns this clonotype: This may stem from a read error, because a much larger clone lies one nucleotide away. CDR3 DNA sequence: TGTGCCAGCAGTTATCCCGCCAGGGTACGAGGCTACACCTTC. The encoded protein is CASSYPARVRGYTF. V is TRBV12-3 or TRBV12-4 and J is TRBJ1-2; D possibly corresponds to TRBD1 (5 bases). This CDR3 contains 14 residues. With 4 bases removed from V and 8 bases from J, the gap between germline ends came to 17 bases.

On this clonotype: One junction end disagrees with the germline gene, perhaps due to a read error. J is TRBJ2-5 and V is TRBV5-1; D may be TRBD1 (5 bases). From germline, CDR1 is SGHRS and CDR2 YFSETQ. The CDR3 is 14 residues long. CDR3 sequence (DNA): TGCGCCGGCAGCTTCGCAGGGATCCAAGAGACCCAGTACTTC. This gives the protein CAGSFAGIQETQYF.

The V call is TRBV11-2, the J call TRBJ1-1; 11 bases are shared with TRBD1. Germline CDR1 and CDR2: SGHAT and FQNNGV. The V gene end was trimmed by 1 base and the J gene end by 3 bases; junction bases not matched to a gene: 1. The CDR3 has 15 amino acids. DNA of the CDR3: TGTGCCAGCAGCTTAGGGGACAGGGGGGACACTGAAGCTTTCTTT. Translation: CASSLGDRGDTEAFF.

This clonotype has only a few counts. The chain uses TRBV4-2 and TRBJ2-1; 8 nucleotides line up with TRBD2. Unmatched junction bases numbered 8, after V lost 0 bases and J lost 7 bases. This CDR3 spans 16 amino acids. CDR1 is LGHNA, CDR2 YNFKEQ, per germline. The CDR3 DNA reads as TGTGCCAGCAGCCAAGAATCAGCGGGAGTTGGAAATGAGCAGTTCTTC. Its translation: CASSQESAGVGNEQFF.

This clonotype showed up many times. The chain uses TRBV10-3 and TRBJ2-3, with 11 bases fitting TRBD2. Germline trimming cut 5 bases from V and 1 base from J; bases unmatched to any gene: 2. Germline V gene sequence: CDR1 ENHRY, CDR2 SYGVKD. The CDR3 has 15 amino acids. CDR3 sequence reads: CAISLLAGGTDTQYF. DNA of the CDR3: TGTGCCATCAGTCTACTAGCGGGAGGCACAGATACGCAGTATTTT.